This T cell receptor (beta chain) was identified during a study of regulatory T cells in long-lasting Graves disease (dated by TCRdb to the early 2020s). A note on the overall study: Persistent Graves' disease was defined as persistently positive TSH receptor autoantibodies together with antithyroid drug treatment for over 5 years. Patients with persistent Graves' disease were compared with patients with newly diagnosed Graves' disease using TCR sequencing and RNA sequencing of peripheral blood. The study was registered as a clinical trial and conducted in China. A total of roughly 35 samples underwent TCR sequencing: some 13 from persistent and around 20 from newly diagnosed Graves' disease patients. Antithyroid drugs had been taken for approximately 9.7 years on average by persistent Graves' disease patients in the clinical cohort. The study at large found these results: Persistent patients shared more public clonotypes among themselves (around 2,700) than newly diagnosed patients did (approximately 870). Compared with newly diagnosed patients, patients with persistent Graves' disease had lower TCR Shannon entropy and fewer highly expanded clones, which suggests clonal expansion. Sequencing and analysis were limited to the TCR beta chain. Only peripheral blood was studied, because thyroid tissue, the primary lesion, was inaccessible. Persistent disease showed preferential use of TRBV28, TRBJ1-2 and TRBJ2-5, whereas newly diagnosed disease favored TRBV20-1 and TRBJ2-1. As a limitation, the authors acknowledged that the small sample size may reduce accuracy.

A word on this clonotype: This receptor's antigen is unknown. Nothing much larger sits one base from this clone, and base qualities are not available.

The junction shows trimming of 6 bases on V and 4 bases on J, and the gene matches do not reach 11 bases of it. The germline V gene supplies CDR1 MDHEN and CDR2 SYDVKM. Including the terminal cysteine and phenylalanine, the CDR3 comprises 16 residues. Only the CDR3 region is kept as DNA, spanning 48 bases read in frame from base 1. Receptor libraries were prepared by multiplex PCR. The sequencing machine was an Illumina HiSeq 4000. To build TCR beta libraries, CDR3 regions were amplified by Arm-PCR using iRepertoire HTBI primers. Gel purification was performed on PCR products prior to sequencing. Regarding the original processing steps: Gene usage analysis of CDR3 amino acid clonotypes used the roughly 62 TRBV and about 14 TRBJ segments found across samples. Filtered high-quality paired reads were merged into contigs using COPE and FqMerger. BLAST was used to align contigs to IMGT TRBV, TRBD and TRBJ reference genes, and CDR3 was defined according to IMGT. Any clonotype with a frequency above 0.1% was classified as a highly expanded clone. Shannon entropy served as the measure of repertoire diversity, while the Gini coefficient captured V-J evenness. Public clonotypes were defined as clonotypes shared by more than one individual. The public reads were reanalyzed by TCRdb: fastp trimming at Q25, MiXCR alignment, in-frame beta chains only. A single entry per CDR3 protein holds the most common genes and DNA from its merged rows. TCRdb assigned the V and J calls; the authors' analysis was not used. This sample comprises a few hundred thousand distinct CDR3 sequences, around 23% of them detected only once. Approximately 27% of the sample belongs to the ten largest clones.

What the time point label conveys for this sample: persistent/refractory GD, antithyroid drugs over 5 years with positive TRAb. For both TCR sequencing and RNA sequencing, RNA was extracted from PBMCs in TRIzol. The diagnosis of Graves' disease followed American Thyroid Association guidelines. Patients for the study were recruited at an endocrinology department in Xi'an, China. Each patient gave 7 to 9.5 milliliters of peripheral blood, collected in an EDTA anticoagulant tube. PBMCs were isolated by Ficoll Paque Plus density gradient separation without further T cell sorting. An Agilent 2100 Bioanalyzer and agarose gel were used to check RNA quality, while a NanoDrop 2000 measured RNA concentration.

The receptor was isolated from a middle-aged woman with Graves disease. Donor details come from another sample of the same person, matched by shared clones. The sample was peripheral blood mononuclear cells (PBMCs), taken when the disease was refractory, from a patient treated with antithyroid drugs. The chain employs TRBV28 and TRBJ2-3, and TRBD2 aligns with 9 junction nucleotides. The CDR3 protein: CASRYSGRIFPDTQYF. The bases are TGTGCCAGCAGATATAGCGGGAGAATCTTCCCAGATACGCAGTATTTT.